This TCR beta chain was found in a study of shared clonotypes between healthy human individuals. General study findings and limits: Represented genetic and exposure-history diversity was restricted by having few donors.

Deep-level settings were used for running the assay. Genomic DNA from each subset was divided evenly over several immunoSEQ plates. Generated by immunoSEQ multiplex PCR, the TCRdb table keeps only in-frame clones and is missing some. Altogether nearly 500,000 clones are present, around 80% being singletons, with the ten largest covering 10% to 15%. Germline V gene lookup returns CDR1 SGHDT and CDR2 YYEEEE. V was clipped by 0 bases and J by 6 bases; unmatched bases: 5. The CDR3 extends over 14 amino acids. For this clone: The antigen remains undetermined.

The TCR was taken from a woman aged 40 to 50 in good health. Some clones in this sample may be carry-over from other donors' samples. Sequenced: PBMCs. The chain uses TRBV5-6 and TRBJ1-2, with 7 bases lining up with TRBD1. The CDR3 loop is CASSLAGTADGYTF. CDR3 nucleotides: TGTGCCAGCAGCTTGGCCGGGACAGCTGATGGCTACACCTTC.